The source of this TCR beta chain is a study of cytomegalovirus exposure and HLA in healthy donors. The CDR3 is 15 residues long. Trimming cost V 0 bases and J 2 bases; bases outside gene matches: 2. Germline CDR1 SGHDT, CDR2 YYEEEE. On this clone itself: Its antigen is unknown.

Study-level findings and limits: Beyond CMV serostatus, there was no information to go on about immune exposure. Among TCR beta chains, those listed as cytomegalovirus-associated numbered around 160.

Primers for the PCR totalled 60 Vbeta and 13 Jbeta. In the authors' workflow: The authors later counted 70 million to 80 million unique TCR beta chains, some 9.9 million of them shared. The data were produced by immunoSEQ multiplex PCR, yet TCRdb's version contains in-frame clones alone and is incomplete. V, J and clone size were drawn from that table, and D and trimming were deduced from the DNA. The table for this sample gives under 200,000 clones. Material for sequencing was PBMCs. This chain joins TRBV5-6 and TRBJ1-1; TRBD1 matches at 9 bases. This sequence was found in a man aged 25-40 years in good health and CMV-seronegative. The CDR3 DNA follows: TGTGCCAGCAGCTTGGGACAGGGGGTCAACACTGAAGCTTTCTTT. Translated, it gives CASSLGQGVNTEAFF.